This TCR beta chain was profiled in a study of regulatory T cells in long-lasting Graves disease. In regard to this clonotype: Its antigen is undetermined.

Trimming removed 1 base from V and 2 bases from J; junction bases left unmatched: 1. The CDR3 runs 13 residues. CDR1 and CDR2 (germline): DFQATT, SNEGSKA (reference sequence). Sample time point: newly diagnosed GD, antithyroid drugs for less than 3 months. PBMCs were the source of the RNA used for TCR sequencing. Study results and limitations: New patients shared 750 to 1,000 public clonotypes, and persistent patients shared more, with about 2,700. TCR diversity was lower in persistent Graves' patients than in newly diagnosed ones.

Arm-PCR of CDR3 regions with iRepertoire HTBI primers generated TCR beta libraries. TCRdb reprocessed the multiplex PCR reads with MiXCR, giving one entry per CDR3 protein. The sample includes 350,000 to 500,000 distinct CDR3 sequences, less than 15% of them seen just once. These data were also reused for a study on T cells in Graves' hyperthyroidism and ophthalmopathy. That source reports: In making diagnoses, clinical symptoms, serum thyroxine and TRAb, thyroid ultrasound and orbital computed tomography were all used. With the HTBI primer set, the TCR CDR3 went through a first round of RT-PCR.

The chain uses TRBV20-1 and TRBJ2-7, with 8 bases fitting TRBD2. This TCR derives from a woman in her 50s with Graves disease. Sequencing used peripheral blood mononuclear cells (PBMCs), obtained at new diagnosis, from a patient treated with antithyroid drugs. The CDR3 reads CSARGGLAYEQYF. DNA of the CDR3: TGCAGTGCTAGAGGGGGACTAGCCTACGAGCAGTACTTC.